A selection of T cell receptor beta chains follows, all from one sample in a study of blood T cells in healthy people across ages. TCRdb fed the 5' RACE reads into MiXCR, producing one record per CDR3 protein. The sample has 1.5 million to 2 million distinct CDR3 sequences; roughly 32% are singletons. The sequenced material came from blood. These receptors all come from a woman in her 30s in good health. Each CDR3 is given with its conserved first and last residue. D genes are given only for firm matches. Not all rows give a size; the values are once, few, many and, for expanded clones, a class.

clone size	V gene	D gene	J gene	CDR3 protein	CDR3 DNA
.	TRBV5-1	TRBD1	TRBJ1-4	CASSFGQAEKLFF	TGCGCCAGCAGCTTTGGACAGGCTGAAAAACTGTTTTTT
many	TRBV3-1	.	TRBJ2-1	CASSHGTQDYNEQFF	TGTGCCAGCAGCCACGGGACGCAGGATTACAATGAGCAGTTCTTC
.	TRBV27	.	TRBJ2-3	CASSFFQGDTQYF	TGTGCCAGCAGTTTTTTCCAAGGAGATACGCAGTATTTT
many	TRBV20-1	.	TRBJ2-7	CSARGPGYEQYF	TGCAGCGCGAGGGGACCCGGTTACGAGCAGTACTTC
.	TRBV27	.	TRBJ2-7	CASSFSLGIYPYEQYF	TGTGCCAGCAGTTTCTCCCTCGGGATTTACCCCTACGAGCAGTACTTC
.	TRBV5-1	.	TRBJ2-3	CASSLIGSPGTGTQYF	TGCGCCAGCAGCTTAATAGGCTCCCCCGGCACAGGTACGCAGTATTTT
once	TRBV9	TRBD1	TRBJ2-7	CVSSWGQASEQYF	TGTGTCAGCAGCTGGGGACAGGCCTCCGAGCAGTACTTC
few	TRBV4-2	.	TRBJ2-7	CASSQVGGTESYEQYF	TGTGCCAGCAGCCAAGTAGGGGGGACAGAATCCTACGAGCAGTACTTC
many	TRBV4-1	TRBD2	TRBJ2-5	CASSQQRGETQYF	TGCGCCAGCAGCCAACAGCGGGGAGAGACCCAGTACTTC
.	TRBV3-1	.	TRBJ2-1	CASSQGIAADQFF	TGTGCCAGCAGCCAAGGAATAGCGGCGGATCAGTTCTTC
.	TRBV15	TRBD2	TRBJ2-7	CATSREGLAWEQYF	TGTGCCACCAGCAGAGAGGGACTAGCTTGGGAGCAGTACTTC
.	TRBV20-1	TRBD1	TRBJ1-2	CSARAAGGANYGYTF	TGCAGTGCTAGAGCCGCAGGGGGCGCTAACTATGGCTACACCTTC
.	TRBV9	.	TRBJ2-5	CASSAYYQETQYF	TGTGCCAGCAGCGCATATTACCAAGAGACCCAGTACTTC
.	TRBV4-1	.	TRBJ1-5	CASSQGTRGPSNQPQHF	TGCGCCAGCAGCCAAGGAACTAGGGGCCCTAGCAATCAGCCCCAGCATTTT
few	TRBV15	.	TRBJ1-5	CATSRAYLPPQHF	TGTGCCACCAGCAGAGCTTACCTACCGCCCCAGCATTTT
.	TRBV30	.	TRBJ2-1	CAWSVRLDNERFF	TGTGCCTGGAGTGTTCGACTAGACAATGAGCGGTTCTTC
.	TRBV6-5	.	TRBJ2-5	CASRPIDLGQGWTQYF	TGTGCCAGCAGACCCATCGACTTAGGCCAAGGATGGACCCAGTACTTC
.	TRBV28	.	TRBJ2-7	CASTQPYHSSYEQYF	TGTGCCAGCACCCAGCCGTATCACTCCTCCTACGAGCAGTACTTC
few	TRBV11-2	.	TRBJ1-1	CASSLTEGGPLWDTEAFF	TGTGCCAGCAGCCTAACCGAGGGGGGACCTCTTTGGGACACTGAAGCTTTCTTT
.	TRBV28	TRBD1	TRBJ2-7	CASSSGTAPAYEQYF	TGTGCCAGCAGCTCAGGGACAGCCCCCGCCTACGAGCAGTACTTC
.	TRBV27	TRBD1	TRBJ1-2	CASGPEETGVGYTF	TGTGCCAGCGGCCCGGAGGAGACAGGGGTTGGCTACACCTTC
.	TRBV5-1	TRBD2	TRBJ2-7	CASSPLGGRAGGSYEQYF	TGCGCCAGCAGCCCGTTAGGCGGGAGAGCGGGAGGATCCTACGAGCAGTACTTC
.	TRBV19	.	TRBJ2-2	CASSPRYNTGELFF	TGTGCCAGTAGTCCCCGCTACAACACCGGGGAGCTGTTTTTT
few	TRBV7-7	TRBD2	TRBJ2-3	CASSSGVLTDTQYF	TGTGCCAGCAGCAGCGGGGTACTCACAGATACGCAGTATTTT
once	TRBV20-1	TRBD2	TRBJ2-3	CSARDPRGGGEVDTQYF	TGCAGTGCTAGAGATCCTCGCGGGGGGGGCGAGGTGGATACGCAGTATTTT
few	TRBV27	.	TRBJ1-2	CASSLRGGAGYGYTF	TGTGCCAGCAGTTTAAGGGGGGGCGCGGGCTATGGCTACACCTTC
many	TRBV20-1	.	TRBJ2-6	CSASGGGHLGANVLTF	TGCAGTGCTAGTGGAGGGGGCCATCTTGGGGCCAACGTCCTGACTTTC
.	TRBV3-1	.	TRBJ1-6	CASSQRASYNSPLHF	TGTGCCAGCAGCCAACGCGCTTCCTATAATTCACCCCTCCACTTT
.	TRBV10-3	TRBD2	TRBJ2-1	CAIRGGSGENNEQFF	TGTGCCATCAGGGGAGGGAGCGGAGAGAACAATGAGCAGTTCTTC
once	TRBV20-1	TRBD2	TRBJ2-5	CSAPTSGTKETQYF	TGCAGTGCTCCGACTAGCGGGACTAAAGAGACCCAGTACTTC
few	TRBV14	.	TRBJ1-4	CASSQDPREGFKGKLFF	TGTGCCAGCAGCCAAGACCCCCGCGAAGGGTTCAAGGGAAAACTGTTTTTT
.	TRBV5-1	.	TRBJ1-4	CASSLRKPGEKLFF	TGCGCCAGCAGCCTCCGTAAACCGGGTGAAAAACTGTTTTTT
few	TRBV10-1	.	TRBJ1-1	CASSERTGGFFF	TGCGCCAGCAGTGAAAGGACGGGCGGATTTTTCTTT
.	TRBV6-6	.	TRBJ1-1	CASSYGGDAEAFF	TGTGCCAGCAGTTACGGGGGTGACGCTGAAGCTTTCTTT
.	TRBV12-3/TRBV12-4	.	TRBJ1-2	CASSRDGYYGYTF	TGTGCCAGCAGTCGGGACGGCTACTATGGCTACACCTTC
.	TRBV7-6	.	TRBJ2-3	CASSLIGDGTDTQYF	TGTGCCAGCAGCTTAATCGGGGATGGCACAGATACGCAGTATTTT
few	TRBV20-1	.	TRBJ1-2	CSASGELPKAYDGYTF	TGCAGTGCTAGTGGGGAACTACCCAAGGCTTATGATGGCTACACCTTC
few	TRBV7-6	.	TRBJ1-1	CASSLKQGLSTEAFF	TGTGCCAGCAGCTTAAAGCAGGGGCTGTCCACTGAAGCTTTCTTT
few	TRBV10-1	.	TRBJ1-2	CASSVPDGYTF	TGCGCCAGCAGTGTGCCGGATGGCTACACCTTC
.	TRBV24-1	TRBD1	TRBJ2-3	CATSDSTRGLADTQYF	TGTGCCACCAGTGATTCAACGAGGGGGCTGGCAGATACGCAGTATTTT
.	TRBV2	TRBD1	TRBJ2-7	CASRESGQGSEQYF	TGTGCCAGCAGGGAATCGGGACAGGGAAGCGAGCAGTACTTC
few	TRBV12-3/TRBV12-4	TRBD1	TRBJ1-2	CASTIDRGSGYTF	TGTGCCAGCACCATCGACAGGGGCTCTGGCTACACCTTC